This T cell receptor beta chain derives from a study of T cells in tumors and immune-related adverse events (dated by TCRdb to the early 2020s). V sheds 6 bases and J sheds 0 bases, leaving 6 bases between their ends. From a lookup of the germline V gene (reference sequence), CDR1 and CDR2 are SGHNT and YYREEE. From the cysteine up to the phenylalanine, the CDR3 has a length of 13 residues. CDR3 DNA only is kept here, 39 bases in frame from base 1. Using the immunoSEQ assay, the TCR beta locus was amplified and sequenced, producing bulk TCR Vbeta CDR3 data. Concerning the study's data processing: Non-productive CDR3s, sequences shorter than 7 amino acids, and those not starting with C or ending with F/W were excluded. Only specimens with at least 1000 reads were analysed, and clonotypes were defined at the amino acid level. Clonality was computed as 1 minus Pielou's evenness. To equalize library sizes, abundance-weighted random subsampling with replacement was performed and repeated 100 times so that 95% confidence intervals could be reported. Repertoire overlap was quantified with the Morisita overlap index, and the top 40 clones per specimen were checked for overlap with the irAE. This is the immuneACCESS table as TCRdb keeps it, with only in-frame sequences that have V and J called. A part of the clones is gone; compared with another copy, unresolved V genes explain less than half, and the rest is unexplained. V and J calls plus clone size are reproduced from that table; the DNA served to infer D and trimming. Present in this sample are approximately 650 clones, 80% to 90% of which were seen just once. The leading ten clones occupy roughly 10% of the sample.

According to the study, the label for this sample's treatment or condition signals: nivolumab (PD-1 blockade) given before sampling. The DNeasy Blood and Tissue Kit was used to extract DNA from the formalin-fixed paraffin-embedded specimens. With respect to this clone: Its antigen has not been determined. No much larger clone exists at a distance of one base, and base qualities are not known.

This specimen consisted of tumor tissue, obtained from a patient treated with anti-PD-1 therapy. The receptor chain draws on TRBV5-4 and TRBJ2-2; too little of a D gene remains to name it. The sequence came from a female donor with metastatic renal cell carcinoma. The CDR3: CASKQTNTGELFF. The nucleotides are TGTGCCAGCAAGCAAACGAACACCGGGGAGCTGTTTTTT.